Listed below are T cell receptor beta chains from one sample, sequenced in a study of blood T cell repertoires in COVID-19. Clones were sequenced by immunoSEQ multiplex PCR, and TCRdb holds only the in-frame ones, with some missing. In the table there are 350,000 to 550,000 clones, around 89% of which are singletons. The sequenced material came from peripheral blood. The receptors derive from a woman in her 30s with acute or convalescent COVID-19. Both conserved end residues are part of each CDR3. The order of the fields is V gene, CDR3 length, D gene, clone size, J gene, CDR3 protein, CDR3 DNA. A D gene is named only where the DNA matches it firmly. Only some rows state a clone size, as once, few, many or a class for expanded clones.

TRBV21-1,17,NA,NA,TRBJ1-5,CASRPTVALNSNQPQHF,TGTGCCAGCAGGCCGACAGTGGCCCTGAATAGCAATCAGCCCCAGCATTTT
TRBV10-3,14,TRBD1,NA,TRBJ1-1,CAIRAGTGGTEAFF,TGTGCCATCAGAGCCGGGACAGGGGGCACTGAAGCTTTCTTT
TRBV2,14,NA,NA,TRBJ1-1,CASSVRGGDTEAFF,TGTGCCAGCAGCGTCCGGGGGGGCGACACTGAAGCTTTCTTT
TRBV27,15,NA,NA,TRBJ1-5,CASSPKAGSNQPQHF,TGTGCCAGCAGCCCGAAGGCAGGAAGCAATCAGCCCCAGCATTTT
TRBV6-5,12,NA,NA,TRBJ2-2,CASSYHGGELFF,TGTGCCAGCAGTTACCACGGCGGGGAGCTGTTTTTT
TRBV4-2,14,TRBD1,NA,TRBJ1-1,CASSQENRGTEAFF,TGTGCCAGCAGCCAAGAAAACAGGGGGACTGAAGCTTTCTTT
TRBV15,13,NA,NA,TRBJ2-1,CATGERVYNEQFF,TGTGCCACCGGAGAACGAGTCTACAATGAGCAGTTCTTC
TRBV2,14,NA,NA,TRBJ2-7,CASSEPGFTYEQYF,TGTGCCAGCAGCGAGCCCGGGTTCACCTACGAGCAGTACTTC
TRBV30,17,TRBD2,few,TRBJ2-3,CAWSVFGLAGSTDTQYF,TGTGCCTGGAGTGTATTCGGACTAGCGGGAAGCACAGATACGCAGTATTTT
TRBV30,12,TRBD1,NA,TRBJ1-1,CACLRGPTEAFF,TGTGCCTGCCTGAGGGGGCCCACTGAAGCTTTCTTT
TRBV27,13,TRBD2,NA,TRBJ2-7,CASSLGLAGAQYF,TGTGCCAGCAGTTTGGGACTAGCGGGGGCCCAGTACTTC
TRBV4-1,15,TRBD1,NA,TRBJ2-1,CASSHRGPGDNEQFF,TGCGCCAGCAGCCACAGGGGGCCCGGGGACAATGAGCAGTTCTTC
TRBV28,12,NA,NA,TRBJ1-5,CASTRPQGPQHF,TGTGCCAGCACCCGCCCACAGGGGCCCCAGCATTTT
TRBV30,13,TRBD2,NA,TRBJ2-1,CAYSGGAGNEQFF,TGTGCCTATAGCGGGGGGGCAGGTAATGAGCAGTTCTTC
TRBV9,16,TRBD2,once,TRBJ2-3,CASSVWTSGGRDTQYF,TGTGCCAGCAGCGTCTGGACTAGCGGGGGTCGAGATACGCAGTATTTT
TRBV19,14,TRBD1,NA,TRBJ1-5,CATHKGQPQQPQHF,TGTGCCACCCACAAGGGACAGCCACAACAGCCCCAGCATTTT
TRBV28,20,TRBD1,NA,TRBJ2-7,CASSLYSWGQGPRRRYEQYF,TGTGCCAGCAGTTTATACTCTTGGGGACAGGGCCCTCGGAGGAGGTACGAGCAGTACTTC
TRBV2,16,TRBD2,NA,TRBJ2-2,CASSPGRGFNTGELFF,TGTGCCAGCTCCCCCGGGCGGGGGTTTAACACCGGGGAGCTGTTTTTT
TRBV19,13,NA,NA,TRBJ2-5,CASSRGGQETQYF,TGTGCCAGTAGTAGGGGCGGACAAGAGACCCAGTACTTC
TRBV6-1,16,NA,NA,TRBJ2-5,CASSDLNRVWGETQYF,TGTGCCAGCAGTGACCTTAACAGGGTATGGGGAGAGACCCAGTACTTC
TRBV7-3,14,NA,NA,TRBJ1-2,CASSLDGGDYGYTF,TGTGCCAGCAGCCTGGACGGGGGAGACTATGGCTACACCTTC
TRBV30,13,NA,NA,TRBJ1-1,CAWSRRANTEAFF,TGTGCCTGGAGCCGGAGGGCGAACACTGAAGCTTTCTTT
TRBV10-1,16,TRBD2,NA,TRBJ2-7,CASSPTGLAGFGEQYF,TGCGCCAGCAGCCCGACGGGACTAGCGGGGTTCGGGGAGCAGTACTTC
TRBV7-9,14,TRBD1,NA,TRBJ2-1,CASRGQGDYNEQFF,TGTGCCAGCAGAGGACAGGGCGACTACAATGAGCAGTTCTTC
TRBV24-1,13,NA,NA,TRBJ2-1,CATSDPSGNEQFF,TGTGCCACCAGTGATCCTTCAGGGAATGAGCAGTTCTTC
TRBV6-6,14,NA,few,TRBJ2-7,CASREQGSPYEQYF,TGTGCCAGCCGCGAACAGGGCTCTCCCTACGAGCAGTACTTC
TRBV6-5,15,TRBD1,NA,TRBJ2-7,CASSYSMGQTPKQYF,TGTGCCAGCAGTTACTCGATGGGACAGACCCCCAAGCAGTACTTC
TRBV12-3/TRBV12-4,11,NA,NA,TRBJ1-3,CASTGTDTIYF,TGTGCCAGCACGGGAACTGACACCATATATTTT
TRBV5-1,15,TRBD1,NA,TRBJ2-7,CASSPGDRGRYEQYF,TGCGCCAGCAGCCCCGGGGACAGGGGGAGGTACGAGCAGTACTTC
TRBV6-6,15,TRBD1,NA,TRBJ2-7,CASRWGQGASYEQYF,TGTGCCAGCAGATGGGGACAGGGGGCTTCCTACGAGCAGTACTTC